These 3 T cell receptor beta chains share one sample of origin, sequenced in a study of T-cell reconstitution after alpha-beta-depleted transplantation in children. A library of TCRbeta sequences, prepared with unique molecular identifiers, was generated. MiXCR, applied by TCRdb to the PCR reads, yields one record per CDR3 protein. The sample includes some 830,000 distinct CDR3 sequences, 15% to 20% of them seen just once. The sample in question was PBMCs, mostly from graft donor cells, obtained 360 days after TCRalphabeta/CD19-depleted stem cell transplant. The receptors derive from a male patient between 5 and 17 years old who had a stem cell transplant for acute lymphoblastic leukemia, so the T cells may come from the graft donor.

J is TRBJ2-1 and V is TRBV7-2, with a tentative D call TRBD2 (5 bases). CDR1 SGHTA and CDR2 FQGNSA come from the germline V gene. Deletions cut 5 bases from V and 7 bases from J, with 15 bases between. This CDR3 has 14 amino acids. This chain's CDR3 is CASSTGGSENEQFF. The CDR3, as DNA: TGTGCCAGCAGCACGGGTGGGAGTGAGAATGAGCAGTTCTTC. The full variable domain, its missing parts supplied by reference TRBV7-2 and TRBJ2-1, is GAGVSQSPSNKVTEKGKDVELRCDPISGHTALYWYRQSLGQGLEFLIYFQGNSAPDKSGLPSDRFSAERTGGSVSTLTIQRTQQEDSAVYLCASSTGGSENEQFFGPGTRLTVL.

This clonotype was detected a few times. The chain recombines TRBV24-1 with TRBJ2-1, with D tentatively TRBD1 (5 bases). Looked up from germline, CDR1 is KGHDR and CDR2 is SFDVKD. V lost 5 bases and J lost 3, with 22 bases in between. This CDR3 region has 18 residues. CDR3 in DNA: TGTGCCACCAGTGGTATCACAGGCCCGCCTTCTTACTACAATGAGCAGTTCTTC. Protein sequence: CATSGITGPPSYYNEQFF.

V and J are TRBV6-1 and TRBJ2-1; possibly TRBD2 for D (6 bases). The CDR3 extends over 15 amino acids. Trimming removed 5 bases from V and 8 bases from J, with 19 bases in between. The germline gives CDR1 MNHNS, CDR2 SASEGT. The CDR3 loop is CASSRRTMSSDEQFF. The CDR3 DNA reads as TGTGCCAGCAGTCGCCGGACTATGAGTAGTGATGAGCAGTTCTTC.